The TCR beta chain under discussion was sequenced for a study of blood T cell repertoires in COVID-19. Cohorts were determined from participant-reported clinical history. Looked up from germline, CDR1 is SGDLS and CDR2 is YYNGEE. The junction had 7 bases not matched to a gene; V was cut back by 4 bases and J by 5 bases. The CDR3 totals 15 residues. Using immunoSEQ multiplex PCR, the repertoire was profiled, and TCRdb retains in-frame clones only, with some absent. The sample lists fewer than 350,000 clones; approximately 91% were seen once. The chain couples TRBV9 to TRBJ2-2; 8 bases match TRBD1. This receptor was identified in a woman in her thirties or forties with acute COVID-19. Sequencing was performed on PBMCs or T cells enriched from blood (not recorded which). In DNA form, the CDR3 reads TGTGCCAGCAGCCCCGGGGACAGGCGGACCGGGGAGCTGTTTTTT. Translating it yields CASSPGDRRTGELFF.